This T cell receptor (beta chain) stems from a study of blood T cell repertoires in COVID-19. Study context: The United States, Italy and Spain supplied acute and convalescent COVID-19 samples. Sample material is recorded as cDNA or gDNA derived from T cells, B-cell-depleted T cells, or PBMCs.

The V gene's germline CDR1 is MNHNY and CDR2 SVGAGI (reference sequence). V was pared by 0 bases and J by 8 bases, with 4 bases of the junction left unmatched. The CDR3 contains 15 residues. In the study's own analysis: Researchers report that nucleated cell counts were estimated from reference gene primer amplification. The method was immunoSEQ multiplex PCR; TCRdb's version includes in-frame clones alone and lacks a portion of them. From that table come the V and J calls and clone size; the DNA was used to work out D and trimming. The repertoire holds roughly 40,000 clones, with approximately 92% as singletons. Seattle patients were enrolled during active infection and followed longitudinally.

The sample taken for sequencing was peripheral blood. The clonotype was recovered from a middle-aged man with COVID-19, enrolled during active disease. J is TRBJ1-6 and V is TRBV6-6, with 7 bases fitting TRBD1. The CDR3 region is CASSYSGDSYSPLHF. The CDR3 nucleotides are TGTGCCAGCAGTTACTCAGGGGACAGCTATTCACCCCTCCACTTT.